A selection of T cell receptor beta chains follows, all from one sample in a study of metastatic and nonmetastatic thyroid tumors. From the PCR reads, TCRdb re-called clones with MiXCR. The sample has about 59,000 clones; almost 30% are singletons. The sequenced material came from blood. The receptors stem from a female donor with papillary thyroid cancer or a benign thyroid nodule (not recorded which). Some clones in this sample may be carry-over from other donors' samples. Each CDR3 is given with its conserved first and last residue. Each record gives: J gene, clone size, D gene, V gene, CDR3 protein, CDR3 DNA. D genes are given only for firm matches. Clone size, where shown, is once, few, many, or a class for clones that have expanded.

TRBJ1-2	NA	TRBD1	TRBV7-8	CASSPDRGGGYTF	TGTGCCAGCAGCCCGGACAGGGGGGGAGGCTACACCTTC
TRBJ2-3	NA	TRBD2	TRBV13	CASSPTLADSTDTQYF	TGTGCCAGCAGCCCTACCCTAGCGGATAGCACAGATACGCAGTATTTT
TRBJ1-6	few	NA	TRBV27	CASNRGERSSYNSPLHF	TGTGCCAGCAACCGAGGAGAGCGGAGCTCCTATAATTCACCCCTCCACTTT
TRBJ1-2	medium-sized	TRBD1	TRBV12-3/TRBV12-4	CASSRDRGYYGYTF	TGTGCCAGCAGCCGGGACAGGGGATACTATGGCTACACCTTC
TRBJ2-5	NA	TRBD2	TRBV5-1	CASSPGTSGVQETQYF	TGCGCCAGCAGCCCCGGGACTAGCGGGGTTCAAGAGACCCAGTACTTC
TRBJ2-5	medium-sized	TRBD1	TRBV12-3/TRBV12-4	CASSLGQGETQYF	TGTGCCAGCAGTCTCGGACAGGGAGAGACCCAGTACTTC
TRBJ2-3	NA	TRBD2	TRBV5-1	CASSLRLAGGFDTQYF	TGCGCCAGCAGCTTGAGGCTAGCGGGAGGGTTTGATACGCAGTATTTT
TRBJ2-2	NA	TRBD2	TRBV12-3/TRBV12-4	CASSHLAGVAGELFF	TGTGCCAGCAGCCATCTAGCGGGAGTGGCCGGGGAGCTGTTTTTT
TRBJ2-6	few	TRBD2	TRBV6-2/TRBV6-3	CASSSGGGSGANVLTF	TGTGCCAGTAGTTCCGGGGGGGGCTCTGGGGCCAACGTCCTGACTTTC
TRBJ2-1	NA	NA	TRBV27	CATERYNEQFF	TGTGCCACCGAGCGGTACAATGAGCAGTTCTTC
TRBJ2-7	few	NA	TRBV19	CASSIRGGQHYEQYF	TGTGCCAGTAGTATAAGGGGCGGGCAGCACTACGAGCAGTACTTC
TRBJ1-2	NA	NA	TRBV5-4	CASSLGGANYGYTF	TGTGCCAGCAGCTTGGGGGGGGCTAACTATGGCTACACCTTC
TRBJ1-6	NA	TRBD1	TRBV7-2	CASSPGQGKYSPLHF	TGTGCCAGCAGCCCCGGACAGGGTAAATACTCACCCCTCCACTTT
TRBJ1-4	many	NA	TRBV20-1	CSAIYREEKLFF	TGCAGTGCTATATACAGGGAAGAAAAACTGTTTTTT
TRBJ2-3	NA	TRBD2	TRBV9	CASSVAGGADTQYF	TGTGCCAGCAGCGTAGCGGGGGGAGCGGATACGCAGTATTTT
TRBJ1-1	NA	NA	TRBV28	CASSVIQARHTEAFF	TGTGCCAGCAGTGTTATCCAGGCTAGGCACACTGAAGCTTTCTTT
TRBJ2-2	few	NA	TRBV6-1	CASTEYRGLNTGELFF	TGTGCCAGCACTGAGTATCGGGGACTGAACACCGGGGAGCTGTTTTTT
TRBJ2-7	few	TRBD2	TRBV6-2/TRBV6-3	CASSYRTSGRVSYEQYF	TGTGCCAGCAGTTACCGGACTAGCGGGAGGGTCTCCTACGAGCAGTACTTC
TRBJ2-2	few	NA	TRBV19	CASSISGNTGELFF	TGTGCCAGTAGTATATCAGGGAACACCGGGGAGCTGTTTTTT
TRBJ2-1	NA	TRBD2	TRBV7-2	CASSFAGGGGNEQFF	TGTGCCAGCAGCTTTGCGGGGGGAGGTGGCAATGAGCAGTTCTTC
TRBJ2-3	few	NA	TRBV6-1	CASSVSGSTDTQYF	TGTGCCAGCAGTGTAAGCGGGAGCACAGATACGCAGTATTTT
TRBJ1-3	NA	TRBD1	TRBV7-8	CASSGRQGSNTIYF	TGTGCCAGCAGCGGGAGACAGGGGTCAAACACCATATATTTT
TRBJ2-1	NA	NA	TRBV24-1	CATGRGGAYEQFF	TGTGCCACCGGAAGAGGGGGTGCTTATGAGCAGTTCTTC
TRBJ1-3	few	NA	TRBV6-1	CASSVVRGSSGNTIYF	TGTGCCAGCAGTGTTGTCAGGGGAAGCTCTGGAAACACCATATATTTT
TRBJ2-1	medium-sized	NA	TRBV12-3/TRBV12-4	CASRGDGEQFF	TGTGCCAGCAGAGGGGACGGTGAGCAGTTCTTC
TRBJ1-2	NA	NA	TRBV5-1	CASSLVAGLRDTNGYTF	TGCGCCAGCAGCTTGGTTGCTGGGCTACGGGACACGAATGGCTACACCTTC
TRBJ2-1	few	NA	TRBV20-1	CSARRPSYNEQFF	TGCAGTGCTAGAAGGCCCTCCTACAATGAGCAGTTCTTC
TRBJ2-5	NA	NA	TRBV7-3	CASSLTGGRGETQYF	TGTGCCAGCAGCTTAACTGGGGGAAGAGGGGAGACCCAGTACTTC
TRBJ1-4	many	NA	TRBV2	CASSDGQLDEKLFF	TGTGCCAGCAGTGATGGACAACTGGACGAAAAACTGTTTTTT
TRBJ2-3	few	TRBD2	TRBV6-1	CASRSGSGTDTQYF	TGTGCCAGCAGGAGCGGGAGTGGCACAGATACGCAGTATTTT
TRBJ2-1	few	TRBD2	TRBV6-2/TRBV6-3	CASSTRLAGGSSYNEQFF	TGTGCCAGCAGTACCCGACTAGCGGGGGGTAGCTCCTACAATGAGCAGTTCTTC
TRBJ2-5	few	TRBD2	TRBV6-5	CASSYRELAGETQYF	TGTGCCAGCAGTTATAGGGAACTAGCGGGAGAGACCCAGTACTTC
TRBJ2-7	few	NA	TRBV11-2	CASSLEGGGASSYEQYF	TGTGCCAGCAGCTTAGAGGGCGGGGGCGCCAGCTCCTACGAGCAGTACTTC
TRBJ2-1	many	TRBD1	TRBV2	CASSLGQGAGNEQFF	TGTGCCAGCAGTTTAGGACAGGGGGCTGGCAATGAGCAGTTCTTC
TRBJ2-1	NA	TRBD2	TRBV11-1	CASSLRLAGLHEQFF	TGTGCCAGCAGCTTACGACTAGCGGGGCTGCATGAGCAGTTCTTC
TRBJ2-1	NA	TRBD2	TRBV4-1	CASSRQLAGVDEQFF	TGCGCCAGCAGCCGCCAACTAGCGGGAGTGGATGAGCAGTTCTTC
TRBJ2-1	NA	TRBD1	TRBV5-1	CASSLMTGDGGNEQFF	TGCGCCAGCAGCTTGATGACAGGGGATGGGGGCAATGAGCAGTTCTTC
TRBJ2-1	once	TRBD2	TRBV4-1	CASSQAAGPLRDEQFF	TGCGCCAGCAGCCAGGCAGCGGGACCTCTCCGGGATGAGCAGTTCTTC
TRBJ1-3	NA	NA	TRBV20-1	CSAREFGGDGNTIYF	TGCAGTGCTAGGGAGTTCGGTGGGGACGGAAACACCATATATTTT
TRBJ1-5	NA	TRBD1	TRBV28	CASSFRQGGEQPQHF	TGTGCCAGCAGTTTCCGACAGGGGGGTGAACAGCCCCAGCATTTT
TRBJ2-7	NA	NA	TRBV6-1	CASSHRDRVREQYF	TGTGCCAGCAGTCATCGCGATAGGGTGAGAGAGCAGTACTTC
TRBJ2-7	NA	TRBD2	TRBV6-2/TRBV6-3	CASSFAAGVPEQYF	TGTGCCAGCAGTTTTGCCGCGGGAGTACCCGAGCAGTACTTC
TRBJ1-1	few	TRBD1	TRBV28	CASRSNRGRTEAFF	TGTGCCAGCAGATCAAACAGGGGAAGGACTGAAGCTTTCTTT
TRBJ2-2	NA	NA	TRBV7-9	CASSLAEGTGELFF	TGTGCCAGCAGCTTAGCCGAGGGGACCGGGGAGCTGTTTTTT
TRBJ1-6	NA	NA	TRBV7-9	CASSSGTPSPLHF	TGTGCCAGCAGCTCCGGGACACCATCACCCCTCCACTTT
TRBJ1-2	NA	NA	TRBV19	CASSILPGRTNYGYTF	TGTGCCAGTAGTATACTTCCAGGACGAACTAACTATGGCTACACCTTC
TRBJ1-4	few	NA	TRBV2	CASSEATRAEKLFF	TGTGCCAGCAGTGAAGCGACGCGGGCTGAAAAACTGTTTTTT
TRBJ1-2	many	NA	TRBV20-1	CSALTGGYGYTF	TGCAGTGCTCTTACGGGGGGCTATGGCTACACCTTC
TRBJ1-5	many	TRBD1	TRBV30	CAWSQLGGVQPQHF	TGTGCCTGGAGTCAGTTAGGGGGCGTTCAGCCCCAGCATTTT
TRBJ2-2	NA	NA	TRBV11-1	CASSLGWGIGSGTGELFF	TGTGCCAGCAGCTTAGGGTGGGGCATCGGGAGCGGCACCGGGGAGCTGTTTTTT
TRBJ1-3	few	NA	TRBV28	CASSFRAGTLYF	TGTGCCAGCAGTTTTCGTGCCGGGACACTGTATTTT
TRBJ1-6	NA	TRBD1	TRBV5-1	CASSHGTGGSPLHF	TGCGCCAGCAGCCACGGGACAGGGGGTTCACCCCTCCACTTT